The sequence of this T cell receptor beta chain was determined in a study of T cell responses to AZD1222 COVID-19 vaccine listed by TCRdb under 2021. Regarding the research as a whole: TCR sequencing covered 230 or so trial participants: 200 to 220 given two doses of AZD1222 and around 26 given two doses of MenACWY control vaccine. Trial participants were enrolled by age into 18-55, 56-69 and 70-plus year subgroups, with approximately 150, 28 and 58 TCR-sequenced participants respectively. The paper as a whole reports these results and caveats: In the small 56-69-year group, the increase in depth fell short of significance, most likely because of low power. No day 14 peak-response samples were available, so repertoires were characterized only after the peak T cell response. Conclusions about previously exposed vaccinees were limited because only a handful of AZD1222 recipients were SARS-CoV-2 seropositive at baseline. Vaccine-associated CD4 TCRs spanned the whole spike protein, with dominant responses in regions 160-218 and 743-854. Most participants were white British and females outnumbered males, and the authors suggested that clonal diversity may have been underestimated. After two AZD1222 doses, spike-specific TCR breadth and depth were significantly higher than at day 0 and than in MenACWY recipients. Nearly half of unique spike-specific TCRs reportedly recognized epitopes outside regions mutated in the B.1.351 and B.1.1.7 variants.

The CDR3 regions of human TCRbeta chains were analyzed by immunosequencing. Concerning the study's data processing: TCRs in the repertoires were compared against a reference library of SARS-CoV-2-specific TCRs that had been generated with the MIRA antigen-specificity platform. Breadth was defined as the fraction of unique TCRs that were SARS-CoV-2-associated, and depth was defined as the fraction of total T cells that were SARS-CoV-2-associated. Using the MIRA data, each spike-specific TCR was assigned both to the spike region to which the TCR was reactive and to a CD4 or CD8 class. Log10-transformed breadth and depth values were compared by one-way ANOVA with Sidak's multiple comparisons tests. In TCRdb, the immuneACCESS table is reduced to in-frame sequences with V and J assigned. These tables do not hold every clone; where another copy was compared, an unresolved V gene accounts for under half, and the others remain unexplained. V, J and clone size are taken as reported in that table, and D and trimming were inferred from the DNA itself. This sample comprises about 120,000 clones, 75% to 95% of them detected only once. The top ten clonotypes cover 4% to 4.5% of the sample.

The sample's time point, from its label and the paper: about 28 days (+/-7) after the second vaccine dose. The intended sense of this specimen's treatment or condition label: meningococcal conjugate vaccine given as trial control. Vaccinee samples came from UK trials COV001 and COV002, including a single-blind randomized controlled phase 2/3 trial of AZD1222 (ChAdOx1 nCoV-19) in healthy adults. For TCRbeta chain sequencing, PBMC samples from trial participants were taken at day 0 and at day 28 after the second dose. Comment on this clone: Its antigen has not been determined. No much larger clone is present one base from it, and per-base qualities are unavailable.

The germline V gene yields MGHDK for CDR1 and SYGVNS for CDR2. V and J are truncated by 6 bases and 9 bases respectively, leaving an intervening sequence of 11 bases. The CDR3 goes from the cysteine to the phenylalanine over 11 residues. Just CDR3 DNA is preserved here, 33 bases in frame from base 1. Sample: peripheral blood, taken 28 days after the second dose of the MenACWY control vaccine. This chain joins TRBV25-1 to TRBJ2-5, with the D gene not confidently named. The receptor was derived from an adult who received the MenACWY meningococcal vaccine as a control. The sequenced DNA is TGTGCCAGCAGGGGATCCCTGGCCCAGTACTTC. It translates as CASRGSLAQYF.